This TCR beta chain was sequenced during a study of blood T cell repertoires in COVID-19. At the level of the study: Researchers got acute and convalescent COVID-19 samples from the United States, Italy and Spain. T cells, B-cell-depleted T cells, or PBMCs provided the cDNA or gDNA that served as material.

Original analysis: Estimation of nucleated cell counts relied on the amplification of reference gene primers. Produced via immunoSEQ multiplex PCR; TCRdb's table is partial and in-frame only. V, J and clone size reflect that table, while D and trimming were determined from the DNA. The table has about 270,000 clones, around 83% seen once; the top ten hold approximately 5.9%. CDR1 and CDR2 (germline): SNHLY, FYNNEI. Trimming pared 1 base from V and 9 bases from J, leaving 7 bases between. This CDR3 has 12 residues. The specimen was peripheral blood. This receptor was obtained from an older man with acute or convalescent COVID-19. The chain is built from TRBV2 and TRBJ2-1; a possible D gene is TRBD2 (5 bases). CDR3 coding DNA: TGTGCCAGCAGTGAAGGAGGGCTTGAGCAGTTCTTC. This encodes CASSEGGLEQFF.